This T cell receptor beta chain is drawn from a study of T cell responses to AZD1222 COVID-19 vaccine. Some clones are missing from TCRdb's copy, which holds only in-frame ones; the method was immunoSEQ multiplex PCR. The table shows fewer than 150,000 clones, with 88% occurring only once. The CDR3 length is 16 residues. The trim removed 2 bases at V and 0 bases at J, leaving 4 bases unmatched. Germline V CDR1 and CDR2: SGDLS, YYNGEE. The starting material was peripheral blood, obtained 28 days after the second AZD1222 dose. The rearrangement joins TRBV9 to TRBJ1-3; TRBD1 matches at 8 bases. The source is an adult who received the AZD1222 COVID-19 vaccine. The chain's CDR3 is CASSVGQEISGNTIYF. DNA for the CDR3: TGTGCCAGCAGCGTGGGACAGGAGATCTCTGGAAACACCATATATTTT.